Shown below are 26 T cell receptor beta chains from a single sample sequenced in a study of OX40 agonist ivuxolimab in advanced cancers. Clones were sequenced by immunoSEQ multiplex PCR, and TCRdb holds only the in-frame ones, with some missing. The table has tens of thousands of clones, about 83% seen once. This specimen was CD4+ or CD8+ T cells sorted from blood, taken in a trial of the OX40 agonist ivuxolimab. These receptors originate from an adult with an advanced solid tumor such as melanoma, head and neck, liver or kidney cancer.

V and J are TRBV18 and TRBJ1-1; 7 nucleotides align to TRBD1. Germline lookup yields CDR1 KGHSH and CDR2 LQKENI. The CDR3 totals 16 residues. With V trimmed by 1 base and J by 3 bases, 8 bases remained unmatched. CDR3 loop: CASSPRGRGQHTEAFF. For the CDR3, the DNA is TGTGCCAGCTCACCACGGGGTAGGGGGCAACACACTGAAGCTTTCTTT.

The J gene is TRBJ2-3, the V gene TRBV5-1, with TRBD2 matching 7 bases. Unmatched junction bases numbered 14, after V lost 4 bases and J lost 0 bases. Germline CDR1 and CDR2: SGHRS and YFSETQ. This CDR3 region has 18 residues. The CDR3 DNA reads TGCGCCAGCAGCAAAAAACTAGCAGGGCGGGGGAGCACAGATACGCAGTATTTT. As protein: CASSKKLAGRGSTDTQYF.

The chain is built from TRBV6-1 and TRBJ1-3; unclear D gene. This CDR3 contains 14 residues. Looked up from germline, CDR1 is MNHNS and CDR2 is SASEGT. Deletions cut 0 bases from V and 2 bases from J, with 5 bases between. Here the CDR3 reads CASSEARAGNTIYF. In DNA form, the CDR3 reads TGTGCCAGCAGTGAAGCGAGGGCTGGAAACACCATATATTTT.

The V call is TRBV7-8, the J call TRBJ2-5; D tentatively reads TRBD1 or TRBD2 (5 bases each). The V gene's germline CDR1 is SGHVS and CDR2 FQNEAQ. Trimming removed 6 bases from V and 9 bases from J, with 17 bases in between. The CDR3 length is 13 residues. CDR3 region: CASRTRDGESQYF. CDR3 coding DNA: TGTGCCAGCAGAACAAGGGACGGGGAGTCCCAGTACTTC.

The gene calls are TRBV19 and TRBJ2-2; a possible D gene is TRBD1 (6 bases). The germline V and J ends were trimmed by 5 bases and 0 bases, with 10 bases remaining between them. Germline lookup yields CDR1 LNHDA and CDR2 SQIVND (reference sequence). The length of the CDR3 is 15 residues. In DNA, the CDR3 is TGTGCCAGTAGTCAGGACAGAGCGAACACCGGGGAGCTGTTTTTT. This codes for CASSQDRANTGELFF.

The chain recombines TRBV7-8 with TRBJ1-5; D is uncertain. The CDR3 has 15 amino acids. Trimming took 5 bases from V and 6 from J, leaving 17 bases between them. Looked up from germline, CDR1 is SGHVS and CDR2 is FQNEAQ. The CDR3 reads CASSLESINSQPQHF. The CDR3 DNA is TGTGCCAGCAGCCTAGAGTCCATAAATAGTCAGCCCCAGCATTTT.

The chain is built from TRBV6-1 and TRBJ1-5; TRBD1 agrees at 8 bases. This CDR3 region has 15 residues. CDR1 and CDR2 from the germline V gene are MNHNS and SASEGT. V trimming: 3 bases; J trimming: 7 bases; junction bases outside the gene matches: 8. The CDR3 nucleotides read TGTGCCAGCAGTGAGGGACAGGCGGCGGGGCAGCCCCAGCATTTT. It encodes CASSEGQAAGQPQHF.

The chain carries TRBV6-1 and TRBJ2-3; 7 bases are shared with TRBD2. This CDR3 has 15 residues. V gave up 6 bases and J gave up 1 base; unmatched junction bases: 7. CDR1 is MNHNS and CDR2 is SASEGT in the germline V gene. In DNA form, the CDR3 reads TGTGCCAGCAGGTCCTTGGGGGGGGGCACAGATACGCAGTATTTT. This codes for CASRSLGGGTDTQYF.

The rearrangement uses TRBV6-1 and TRBJ2-7; 8 bases map to TRBD1. Germline CDR1 and CDR2: MNHNS and SASEGT. The CDR3 sequence is 14 residues long. V was pared by 6 bases and J by 0 bases, with 4 bases of the junction left unmatched. CDR3 sequence reads: CASRHGTGSYEQYF. CDR3 in DNA: TGTGCCAGCAGGCACGGGACAGGCTCCTACGAGCAGTACTTC.

CDR3: CASSSGQGHSNQPQHF. CDR3 DNA sequence: TGTGCCAGCAGTTCAGGACAGGGGCATAGCAATCAGCCCCAGCATTTT. The rearrangement joins TRBV28 to TRBJ1-5, with TRBD1 identical over 9 bases. The germline V gene encodes CDR1 MDHEN and CDR2 SYDVKM. This CDR3 has 16 amino acids. Losses at the gene ends were 4 bases for V and 0 bases for J; bases not matched to a gene: 4.

This clone was seen only once. The chain is built from TRBV13 and TRBJ1-2; D is unclear. CDR1 and CDR2 from the germline V gene are PRHDT and FYEKMQ (reference sequence). The V end lost 0 bases, the J end lost 4 bases, and 12 bases lay between the germline ends. The CDR3 sequence is 15 residues long. In DNA, the CDR3 is TGTGCCAGCAGCTTAGGAAGGAAAACAATCTATGGCTACACCTTC. It specifies CASSLGRKTIYGYTF.

The gene calls are TRBV7-2 and TRBJ2-1, with a weak D call TRBD2 (6 bases). V was pared by 4 bases and J by 4 bases, with 20 bases between. From germline, CDR1 is SGHTA and CDR2 FQGNSA. There are 17 residues in the CDR3. CDR3 nucleotide sequence: TGTGCCAGCAGCTCAACCGGGACTTTCCCTAGATACAATGAGCAGTTCTTC. This sequence encodes CASSSTGTFPRYNEQFF.

This chain joins TRBV7-2 and TRBJ1-1; 8 nucleotides align to TRBD1. Germline V gene data show CDR1 as SGHTA and CDR2 as FQGNSA. Germline trimming cut 4 bases from V and 1 base from J; bases unmatched to any gene: 11. The CDR3 totals 17 residues. CDR3 sequence reads: CASSSRGFGQGNTEAFF. Written as DNA, the CDR3 is TGTGCCAGCAGCTCACGGGGGTTCGGACAGGGGAACACTGAAGCTTTCTTT.

This chain joins TRBV11-1 and TRBJ1-6; D may be TRBD1 (5 bases). V lost 0 bases and J lost 7, with 10 bases in between. Germline V gives CDR1 SGHAT, CDR2 FQDESV (reference sequence). There are 15 residues in the CDR3. The CDR3 bases are TGTGCCAGCAGCTTAGCGGGGCCCTCCAATTCACCCCTCCACTTT. Its protein product is CASSLAGPSNSPLHF.

There are a few counts of this clone. The rearrangement links TRBV12-5 to TRBJ2-3; possibly TRBD1 for D (6 bases). Trimming shortened V by 5 bases and J by 1 base, and 16 bases separated the two germline ends. The germline V gene encodes CDR1 LGHNT and CDR2 FRNRAP. The CDR3 runs 16 residues. The CDR3 DNA is TGTGCTAGTGGTCTAACCGTATCAGGGGGCACAGATACGCAGTATTTT. Amino acid sequence: CASGLTVSGGTDTQYF.

The chain links TRBV19 to TRBJ1-4; 7 positions agree with TRBD1. The trim removed 1 base at V and 2 bases at J, leaving 10 bases unmatched. CDR1 is LNHDA and CDR2 is SQIVND in the germline V gene (reference sequence). The CDR3 sequence is 18 residues long. The CDR3, as DNA: TGTGCCAGTAGTATAGGGAACCTGGCGACAGGGACTAATGAAAAACTGTTTTTT. This translates into CASSIGNLATGTNEKLFF.

This clone has only one observation. The chain joins TRBV28 to TRBJ1-5, with 9 positions matching TRBD1. V lost 6 bases to trimming and J lost 4 bases; unmatched junction nucleotides: 7. Germline lookup yields CDR1 MDHEN and CDR2 SYDVKM. The length of the CDR3 is 15 residues. CDR3 sequence (DNA): TGTGCCAGCAGACCACAGGGGGCGATGAATCAGCCCCAGCATTTT. This codes for CASRPQGAMNQPQHF. The variable domain in full, with the rest retrieved from reference TRBV28 and TRBJ1-5, is DVKVTQSSRYLVKRTGEKVFLECVQDMDHENMFWYRQDPGLGLRLIYFSYDVKMKEKGDIPEGYSVSREKKERFSLILESASTNQTSMYLCASRPQGAMNQPQHFGDGTRLSIL.

V usage is TRBV5-1 and J usage is TRBJ2-4; the D gene is possibly TRBD1 (6 bases). V was clipped by 4 bases and J by 9 bases, with 20 bases between them. The CDR3 extends over 15 amino acids. Germline V CDR1 and CDR2: SGHRS, YFSETQ. The DNA for the CDR3 is TGCGCCAGCAGCGTGGGTGGGACACAAAGGGGCATTCAGTACTTC. This gives the protein CASSVGGTQRGIQYF. Full variable domain (missing parts from reference TRBV5-1 and TRBJ2-4): KAGVTQTPRYLIKTRGQQVTLSCSPISGHRSVSWYQQTPGQGLQFLFEYFSETQRNKGNFPGRFSGRQFSNSRSEMNVSTLELGDSALYLCASSVGGTQRGIQYFGAGTRLSVL.

This clone was recorded a few times. The chain links TRBV6-6 to TRBJ1-2; D uncertain. CDR1 MNHNY and CDR2 SVGAGI come from the germline V gene (reference sequence). The CDR3 covers 14 residues. V was clipped by 2 bases and J by 6 bases, with 13 bases between them. For the CDR3, the DNA is TGTGCCAGCAGTTACGACACTGGAAAGGATGGCTACACCTTC. Its translation: CASSYDTGKDGYTF.

V usage is TRBV12-5 and J usage is TRBJ2-7; D might be TRBD1 (7 bases). V was trimmed by 4 bases and J by 1 base, leaving 17 bases between them. This CDR3 has 16 residues. Germline lookup yields CDR1 LGHNT and CDR2 FRNRAP. In DNA form, the CDR3 reads TGTGCTAGTGGTTCGGAGGGACAGTCTTTGTCCTACGAGCAGTACTTC. It yields the protein CASGSEGQSLSYEQYF.

The chain uses TRBV7-9 and TRBJ1-6; TRBD1 might be the D (5 bases). This CDR3 contains 12 residues. Trimming pared 5 bases from V and 12 bases from J, leaving 11 bases between. Germline V gives CDR1 SEHNR, CDR2 FQNEAQ (reference sequence). The CDR3 DNA reads as TGTGCCAGCAGCCCGAATCAGGGACCCCTCCACTTT. Translation: CASSPNQGPLHF. Full variable domain (rest looked up from reference TRBV7-9 and TRBJ1-6): DTGVSQNPRHKITKRGQNVTFRCDPISEHNRLYWYRQTLGQGPEFLTYFQNEAQLEKSRLLSDRFSAERPKGSFSTLEIQRTEQGDSAMYLCASSPNQGPLHFGNGTRLTVT.

The chain has TRBV5-4 and TRBJ1-3; a weak D match, TRBD1 (5 bases). CDR1 and CDR2 (germline): SGHNT, YYREEE (reference sequence). Deletions cut 3 bases from V and 0 bases from J, with 16 bases between. The CDR3 loop spans 17 amino acids. In DNA, the CDR3 is TGTGCCAGCAGCTCAATACCGGGACTTGCCTCTGGAAACACCATATATTTT. Amino acids: CASSSIPGLASGNTIYF. The variable domain in full, with the rest retrieved from reference TRBV5-4 and TRBJ1-3, is ETGVTQSPTHLIKTRGQQVTLRCSSQSGHNTVSWYQQALGQGPQFIFQYYREEENGRGNFPPRFSGLQFPNYSSELNVNALELDDSALYLCASSSIPGLASGNTIYFGEGSWLTVV.

The gene calls are TRBV19 and TRBJ2-5, with 11 bases matching TRBD2. The ends lost 5 bases at V and 7 bases at J; junction bases unmatched: 9. The V gene's germline CDR1 is LNHDA and CDR2 SQIVND (reference sequence). There are 15 residues in the CDR3. CDR3 sequence: CASSAVAGGLRTQYF. The CDR3 nucleotides read TGTGCCAGTAGTGCGGTAGCGGGGGGGTTGCGGACCCAGTACTTC.

The chain carries TRBV7-8 and TRBJ1-2; a weak D match, TRBD1 (6 bases). Germline lookup yields CDR1 SGHVS and CDR2 FQNEAQ. V lost 5 bases, J lost 5 bases, and 18 bases lay in between. The CDR3 contains 15 residues. The CDR3 DNA reads as TGTGCCAGCAGCCTCTCGACAGGACGGGGTTATGGCTACACCTTC. Translated: CASSLSTGRGYGYTF.

This chain links TRBV19 with TRBJ1-4; D gene uncertain. The V end was cut by 9 bases, the J end by 0 bases, with 8 bases between. The CDR3 spans 13 residues. Germline V gene sequence: CDR1 LNHDA, CDR2 SQIVND (reference sequence). CDR3 amino acids: CASGRATNEKLFF. CDR3 nucleotides: TGTGCCAGCGGTCGGGCAACTAATGAAAAACTGTTTTTT. The full variable domain, its missing parts supplied by reference TRBV19 and TRBJ1-4, is DGGITQSPKYLFRKEGQNVTLSCEQNLNHDAMYWYRQDPGQGLRLIYYSQIVNDFQKGDIAEGYSVSREKKESFPLTVTSAQKNPTAFYLCASGRATNEKLFFGSGTQLSVL.

The chain links TRBV7-7 to TRBJ2-7, with no clear D. V was cut by 2 bases and J by 3 bases, with 17 bases left in between. The CDR3 sequence is 16 residues long. Germline CDR1 and CDR2: SSHAT and FNYEAQ (reference sequence). The CDR3 region is CASSLPRRLSYYEQYF. Here the CDR3 DNA reads TGTGCCAGCAGCTTACCACGCAGGCTTTCATACTACGAGCAGTACTTC.